Described below is a single T cell receptor beta chain sequence and its context. Use of 60 Vbeta and 13 Jbeta primers characterized the PCR. TCRdb's table, derived via immunoSEQ multiplex PCR, lists solely in-frame clones and lacks some. The repertoire holds 150,000 to 200,000 clones, with around 81% as singletons. This record belongs to a study of cytomegalovirus exposure and HLA in healthy donors. For the study at large: One earlier analysis, a look at about 179 million T cells, found some 120 million unique TCR beta sequences.

The CDR3 has 13 amino acids. Trimming stripped 4 bases from V and 3 bases from J, with 10 bases between. Germline loops: CDR1 SGHVS, CDR2 FNYEAQ. The sequencing input was PBMCs. V and J are TRBV7-6 and TRBJ2-7; D is unclear. The receptor was isolated from a young woman in good health and CMV-seropositive. The CDR3 loop is CASSSATDYEQYF. The CDR3 nucleotides are TGTGCCAGCAGCTCGGCCACAGACTACGAGCAGTACTTC. The entire variable domain, with the rest obtained from reference TRBV7-6 and TRBJ2-7, is as follows: GAGVSQSPRYKVTKRGQDVALRCDPISGHVSLYWYRQALGQGPEFLTYFNYEAQQDKSGLPNDRFSAERPEGSISTLTIQRTEQRDSAMYRCASSSATDYEQYFGPGTRLTVT.